The 30 T cell receptor beta chains reported below all come from one sample, sequenced in a study of response to subunit inactivated influenza vaccine. TCRdb re-called the RT-PCR reads through MiXCR, storing one row per CDR3 protein. In the table there are approximately 700,000 distinct CDR3 sequences, around a sixth of which are singletons. Specimen: PBMCs from blood, collected roughly 12 days after vaccination. These receptors all come from a man in his fifties or sixties who received an inactivated influenza vaccine.

This clonotype turned up a few times. The V call is TRBV7-9, the J call TRBJ2-7; no firm D call. The CDR3 loop spans 14 amino acids. Germline V lookup: CDR1 SEHNR, CDR2 FQNEAQ (reference sequence). Trimming left V 5 bases short and J 3 bases short, with 14 bases between. This CDR3 is CASSPAVGRYEQYF. The CDR3 DNA reads TGTGCCAGCAGCCCGGCCGTCGGTCGCTACGAGCAGTACTTC.

This clonotype was counted only a few times. The chain recombines TRBV18 with TRBJ1-1; D is unresolved. The CDR3 runs to 15 residues. With 3 bases removed from V and 3 bases from J, the gap between germline ends came to 14 bases. Germline V gene data show CDR1 as KGHSH and CDR2 as LQKENI. The CDR3: CASSPPGLRDTEAFF. The CDR3 nucleotides read TGTGCCAGCTCACCGCCGGGTTTACGGGACACTGAAGCTTTCTTT.

This sequence joins TRBV7-6 and TRBJ2-2, with 11 bases matching TRBD2. Germline CDR1 is SGHVS and CDR2 is FNYEAQ. This CDR3 is built from 20 residues. J gave up 0 bases and V 2 bases, and 11 bases lay outside the gene matches. The CDR3: CASSLPLLAGAPPNTGELFF. CDR3 DNA: TGTGCCAGCAGCTTACCCCTACTAGCGGGGGCGCCTCCGAACACCGGGGAGCTGTTTTTT.

V is TRBV29-1 and J is TRBJ1-2, with a possible D match to TRBD1 (5 bases). Trimming removed 3 bases at V and 0 bases at J, with 11 bases between. The length of the CDR3 is 14 residues. Germline-derived CDR1 and CDR2 are SQVTM and ANQGSEA. The CDR3 nucleotides read TGCAGCGTTGAGGGGGGACTTACTAACTATGGCTACACCTTC. Translation: CSVEGGLTNYGYTF.

This clonotype was counted between two and nine times. This sequence joins TRBV30 and TRBJ1-2; D is ambiguous. Per germline, CDR1 GTSNPN and CDR2 SVGIG (reference sequence). V was shortened by 1 base and J by 4 bases, with 13 bases between the two germline ends. The CDR3 is 14 residues long. The CDR3 loop is CAWSAAGGGYGYTF. The CDR3, as DNA: TGTGCCTGGAGTGCTGCAGGAGGAGGCTATGGCTACACCTTC.

J is TRBJ2-1 and V is TRBV15; D is ambiguous. Germline V gene sequence: CDR1 LNHNV, CDR2 YYDKDF (reference sequence). V shed 3 bases and J shed 11 bases, with 17 bases lying between them. The CDR3 loop spans 14 amino acids. DNA for the CDR3: TGTGCCACCAGCAGGCAGAGAGACCCTCTTAAGCAGTTCTTC. Residues: CATSRQRDPLKQFF.

The V and J genes are TRBV7-9 and TRBJ2-4; D gene uncertain. This CDR3 has 12 residues. Between the trimmed V and J ends, which lost 5 bases and 3 bases, there was a span of 5 bases. Germline CDR1 SEHNR, CDR2 FQNEAQ (reference sequence). This CDR3 reads CASSPDKNIQYF. The CDR3 DNA is TGTGCCAGCAGCCCAGACAAAAACATTCAGTACTTC.

This clonotype has just a few counts. The chain employs TRBV12-3 or TRBV12-4 and TRBJ1-2; 7 bases match TRBD1. The CDR3 consists of 14 residues. V lost 6 bases to trimming and J lost 1 base; unmatched junction nucleotides: 5. The CDR3 DNA reads as TGTGCCAGCAGGCCGGGGACAGATAACTATGGCTACACCTTC. Residues: CASRPGTDNYGYTF.

This sequence joins TRBV9 and TRBJ2-3; 14 bases are shared with TRBD2. In germline, CDR1 is SGDLS, CDR2 YYNGEE. J lost 1 base, V lost 1 base, and 5 bases had no gene match. The CDR3 covers 18 residues. CDR3 in amino acids: CASSVSGTSGGGTDTQYF. The DNA for the CDR3 is TGTGCCAGCAGCGTATCCGGGACTAGCGGGGGTGGCACAGATACGCAGTATTTT.

This clonotype was detected a few times. This chain uses TRBV10-3 with TRBJ2-7, with TRBD2 as a possible D gene (5 bases). In germline, CDR1 is ENHRY, CDR2 SYGVKD. The CDR3 is 14 amino acids. Trimming removed 0 bases at V and 4 bases at J, with 10 bases between. CDR3 bases: TGTGCCATCAGTGAGTCGTCAGAGGGATACGAGCAGTACTTC. Translating gives CAISESSEGYEQYF.

The genes are TRBV10-3 and TRBJ1-2; D is ambiguous. CDR1 is ENHRY, CDR2 SYGVKD, per germline. Trimming took 2 bases from V and 8 from J, leaving 18 bases between them. The CDR3 has 15 amino acids. CDR3 residues: CAISEGPFPSEGYTF. CDR3 DNA: TGTGCCATCAGTGAGGGTCCCTTCCCCTCAGAAGGCTACACCTTC.

This clonotype was counted many times. The J gene is TRBJ2-1, the V gene TRBV5-1; no reliable D call. The CDR3 is 14 residues long. Per germline, CDR1 SGHRS and CDR2 YFSETQ. Trimming stripped 0 bases from V and 7 bases from J, with 11 bases between. The DNA for the CDR3 is TGCGCCAGCAGCTTGGTGGCGGTGTGGAATGAGCAGTTCTTC. Its protein product is CASSLVAVWNEQFF.

J is TRBJ1-4 and V is TRBV3-1, with TRBD1 as a possible D gene (5 bases). Trimming pared 1 base from V and 2 bases from J, leaving 8 bases between. The germline gives CDR1 LGHDT, CDR2 YNNKEL (reference sequence). The CDR3 is made up of 15 amino acids. The chain's CDR3 is CASSQVRGTNEKLFF. The CDR3 bases are TGTGCCAGCAGCCAAGTCCGGGGGACTAATGAAAAACTGTTTTTT.

The genes are TRBV24-1 and TRBJ1-5; D call uncertain. The length of the CDR3 is 14 residues. V lost 3 bases to trimming and J lost 0 bases, with 5 bases between them. Per the germline V gene, CDR1 is KGHDR and CDR2 is SFDVKD. CDR3 in amino acids: CATSDLNSNQPQHF. DNA for the CDR3: TGTGCCACCAGTGATCTGAATAGCAATCAGCCCCAGCATTTT.

This clonotype was observed a handful of times. The J gene is TRBJ2-5, the V gene TRBV6-5; TRBD2 is a possible D gene (5 bases). The CDR3 has 15 residues. The V gene's germline CDR1 is MNHEY and CDR2 SVGAGI. Trimming took 1 base from V and 7 from J, leaving 16 bases between them. The CDR3 loop reads CASSYLRLAEGTQYF. In nucleotides, the CDR3 is TGTGCCAGCAGTTACTTGCGGCTAGCTGAGGGGACCCAGTACTTC.

This clonotype has a count of ten or more. CDR3 region: CSVGDREYGYTF. For the CDR3, the DNA is TGCAGTGTTGGGGACAGGGAATATGGCTACACCTTC. The V call is TRBV20-1, the J call TRBJ1-2; 9 nucleotides align to TRBD1. The CDR3 has 12 amino acids. V lost 7 bases, J lost 5 bases, and 5 bases stayed unmatched. Germline V gene data show CDR1 as DFQATT and CDR2 as SNEGSKA (reference sequence).

This clonotype appeared many times. The chain carries TRBV2 and TRBJ2-1, with D perhaps TRBD2 (6 bases). The CDR3 covers 13 residues. Germline lookup yields CDR1 SNHLY and CDR2 FYNNEI. V lost 6 bases, J lost 8 bases, and 14 bases lay in between. CDR3 nucleotide sequence: TGTGCCAGCAGAAAGGACGGGAGAGATGAGCAGTTCTTC. It is translated as CASRKDGRDEQFF.

This chain links TRBV20-1 with TRBJ2-5, with D tentatively TRBD2 (6 bases). With 2 bases removed from V and 1 base from J, the gap between germline ends came to 20 bases. Germline CDR1 DFQATT, CDR2 SNEGSKA (reference sequence). The CDR3 length is 17 residues. CDR3 sequence: CSARPRGSGTVQETQYF. The DNA of the CDR3 is TGCAGTGCTAGACCACGCGGTAGCGGAACCGTCCAAGAGACCCAGTACTTC.

This clonotype was observed a handful of times. The rearrangement joins TRBV3-1 to TRBJ2-3; 7 nucleotides match TRBD2. The CDR3 runs 14 residues. The J segment lost 3 bases and the V segment lost 4 bases, leaving 4 bases of the junction unmatched. Germline V gives CDR1 LGHDT, CDR2 YNNKEL (reference sequence). The CDR3 loop is CASSPSGATDTQYF. The DNA for the CDR3 is TGTGCCAGCAGCCCAAGCGGGGCTACAGATACGCAGTATTTT.

This chain links TRBV7-6 with TRBJ1-1; possibly TRBD1 for D (6 bases). This CDR3 spans 13 amino acids. CDR1 and CDR2 from the germline V gene are SGHVS and FNYEAQ. The V gene lost 4 bases and the J gene lost 7 bases, with 13 bases spanning the gap. The CDR3 is CASSSGTPYEAFF. For the CDR3, the DNA is TGTGCCAGCAGCTCCGGGACACCTTATGAAGCTTTCTTT.

The V gene is TRBV27, the J gene TRBJ2-5, with a weak D call TRBD1 (6 bases). CDR1 is MNHEY and CDR2 is SMNVEV in the germline V gene (reference sequence). The V gene lost 2 bases and the J gene lost 5 bases, with 18 bases spanning the gap. CDR3 length: 16 residues. The CDR3 nucleotides are TGTGCCAGCAGTTTAGGGATTGACAGGTTTCGGGAGACCCAGTACTTC. Its protein is CASSLGIDRFRETQYF.

The chain links TRBV20-1 to TRBJ1-2; tentatively, D is TRBD1 (6 bases). Trimming removed 6 bases at V and 0 bases at J, with 14 bases between. The germline V gene encodes CDR1 DFQATT and CDR2 SNEGSKA (reference sequence). The CDR3 runs 14 residues. The DNA for the CDR3 is TGCAGTGCGGGGGGGCCACTTTCTAACTATGGCTACACCTTC. Translated: CSAGGPLSNYGYTF.

V and J are TRBV7-3 and TRBJ2-7; D is unresolved. Germline values: CDR1 SGHTA, CDR2 FQGTGA. V was clipped by 1 base and J by 1 base, with 8 bases between them. CDR3 length equals 14 residues. The CDR3 here is CASSLSANSYEQYF. DNA for the CDR3: TGTGCCAGCAGCTTAAGCGCGAATTCCTACGAGCAGTACTTC.

In this sample, this clonotype turned up a few times. This chain links TRBV27 with TRBJ1-5, with a tentative D call TRBD1 (5 bases). Germline CDR1 and CDR2: MNHEY and SMNVEV (reference sequence). The V end lost 2 bases, the J end lost 3 bases, and 11 bases lay between the germline ends. CDR3 size: 15 residues. The CDR3 region is CASSLEGLPNQPQHF. Here the CDR3 DNA reads TGTGCCAGCAGTTTAGAGGGGTTGCCCAATCAGCCCCAGCATTTT.

A few counts support this clonotype. The CDR3 sequence is CSAKGLTRPITDTQYF. The CDR3 DNA sequence: TGCAGTGCTAAGGGCCTAACCCGACCAATCACAGATACGCAGTATTTT. The V call is TRBV20-1, the J call TRBJ2-3; D uncertain. There are 16 residues in the CDR3. V was pared by 4 bases and J by 2 bases, with 19 bases between. Germline V gene sequence: CDR1 DFQATT, CDR2 SNEGSKA (reference sequence).

This clonotype was observed a few times. This CDR3 reads CASSLVRGGRTDTQYF. As DNA, the CDR3 is TGTGCCAGCAGCTTAGTGCGGGGGGGTCGCACAGATACGCAGTATTTT. The J gene is TRBJ2-3, the V gene TRBV7-2, with TRBD2 matching 9 bases. CDR3 length: 16 amino acids. Germline-derived CDR1 and CDR2 are SGHTA and FQGNSA. V was clipped by 1 base and J by 1 base; unmatched bases: 3.

V is TRBV4-3 and J is TRBJ2-3, with D tentatively TRBD1 or TRBD2 (6 bases each). In germline, CDR1 is LGHNA, CDR2 YSLEER. Trimming took 1 base from V and 0 from J, leaving 14 bases between them. There are 17 residues in the CDR3. The CDR3 DNA is TGCGCCAGCAGCCAAGGGGGGGCTTCATTTAGCACAGATACGCAGTATTTT. This encodes CASSQGGASFSTDTQYF.

This clonotype was seen once. The genes are TRBV30 and TRBJ1-1, with a possible D match to TRBD1 (5 bases). The germline V gene has CDR1 GTSNPN and CDR2 SVGIG (reference sequence). V was trimmed by 3 bases and J by 1 base, leaving 9 bases between them. The CDR3 extends over 13 amino acids. The CDR3 spells CAWRRQGNTEAFF. CDR3 coding DNA: TGTGCCTGGAGGCGGCAGGGGAACACTGAAGCTTTCTTT.

This clonotype was observed a few times. The V call is TRBV5-1, the J call TRBJ2-6, with D perhaps TRBD1 (6 bases). Germline values: CDR1 SGHRS, CDR2 YFSETQ. The CDR3 runs to 16 residues. The V end was cut by 4 bases, the J end by 3 bases, with 14 bases between. This chain's CDR3 is CASSVQTGNGANVLTF. The CDR3 DNA sequence: TGCGCCAGCAGCGTCCAAACAGGGAATGGGGCCAACGTCCTGACTTTC.

The sample holds a few counts of this clonotype. The V and J genes are TRBV18 and TRBJ2-5, with D tentatively TRBD2 (5 bases). The germline CDR1 and CDR2 sequences are KGHSH and LQKENI. CDR3 length equals 15 residues. V lost 3 bases, J lost 2 bases, and 13 bases lay in between. DNA for the CDR3: TGTGCCAGCTCACCGAGACGGGATAGTCAAGAGACCCAGTACTTC. This encodes CASSPRRDSQETQYF.